A selection of T cell receptor beta chains follows, all from one sample in a study of cytomegalovirus exposure and HLA in healthy donors. This table comes from immunoSEQ multiplex PCR, and its TCRdb copy is limited to in-frame clones, with some not included. Of about 120,000 clones in the sample, roughly 90% were seen once. Sequencing was carried out using PBMCs. The receptors originated from a woman aged 18-29 years in good health and CMV-seropositive. Each CDR3 is given with its conserved first and last residue. A D gene is named only where the DNA matches it firmly. Some rows have no size entry. The others give once, few or many, or a class for an expanded clone.

>TRBJ1-1|TRBV11-2|TRBD1|15|-
TGTGCCAGCAGCTCCCAGACAGGGGTGGCGACTGAAGCTTTCTTT
CASSSQTGVATEAFF
>TRBJ2-5|TRBV19|-|14|-
TGTGCCAGTAGTATAGTGGGGGCCGGGGAGACCCAGTACTTC
CASSIVGAGETQYF
>TRBJ2-3|TRBV7-9|TRBD1|15|once
TGTGCCAGCAGCTCGGGGGTGGACAGGGCGGATACGCAGTATTTT
CASSSGVDRADTQYF
>TRBJ2-2|TRBV6-5|-|12|-
TGTGCCAGCAGTAGAGACACCGGGGAGCTGTTTTTT
CASSRDTGELFF
>TRBJ2-1|TRBV9|-|15|-
TGTGCCAGCAGCGTAGCTAGCTATTCCTACAATGAGCAGTTCTTC
CASSVASYSYNEQFF
>TRBJ1-6|TRBV7-9|-|15|-
TGTGCCAGCAGCTTCCAGGGGTCCTATAATTCACCCCTCCACTTT
CASSFQGSYNSPLHF
>TRBJ2-7|TRBV29-1|TRBD1|13|-
TGCAGCGTTGAAGGGACAGGGTATAACGAGCAGTACTTC
CSVEGTGYNEQYF
>TRBJ1-2|TRBV5-1|TRBD1|15|-
TGCGCCAGCAGCTTGGTGCTGGACAGGGGGCAAGGCTACACCTTC
CASSLVLDRGQGYTF
>TRBJ1-3|TRBV7-2|-|16|once
TGTGCCAGCAGCTTAGGGACACCGAGCTCTGGAAACACCATATATTTT
CASSLGTPSSGNTIYF
>TRBJ2-3|TRBV7-2|TRBD2|16|-
TGTGCCAGCAGCTCGGAAAGCGGGATACGGGCAGATACGCAGTATTTT
CASSSESGIRADTQYF
>TRBJ1-1|TRBV4-1|-|14|-
TGCGCCAGCAGCCAATTCGACAAGAACACTGAAGCTTTCTTT
CASSQFDKNTEAFF
>TRBJ1-2|TRBV5-4|-|17|-
TGTGCCAGCAGCTTGTATTTCCAGCGACGATATAACTATGGCTACACCTTC
CASSLYFQRRYNYGYTF
>TRBJ1-6|TRBV18|-|14|-
TGTGCCAGCTCGAGCGGACAGACCCTTTCACCCCTCCACTTT
CASSSGQTLSPLHF
>TRBJ2-1|TRBV4-2|TRBD2|17|once
TGTGCCAGCAGCCCGGGGACGGGGAGCGGGGCGGGAAATGAGCAGTTCTTC
CASSPGTGSGAGNEQFF
>TRBJ1-5|TRBV18|-|15|-
TGTGCCAGCTCAAAAATTCAGGGTAAGGGACAGCCCCAGCATTTT
CASSKIQGKGQPQHF
>TRBJ2-7|TRBV27|TRBD1|14|-
TGTGCCAGCAGGAGAGGGACAGGGGGTTACGAGCAGTACTTC
CASRRGTGGYEQYF
>TRBJ1-5|TRBV6-1|TRBD1|17|-
TGTGCCAGCAGTGAAGCTCTTGACAGGGGATCCCGGAGGCCCCAGCATTTT
CASSEALDRGSRRPQHF
>TRBJ1-5|TRBV28|TRBD1|15|-
TGTGCCAGCAGTCGGGACAGGGGAATAAATCAGCCCCAGCATTTT
CASSRDRGINQPQHF
>TRBJ1-2|TRBV6-1|-|14|-
TGTGCCAGCAGTGAATTGGCAGGGGACTATGGCTACACCTTC
CASSELAGDYGYTF
>TRBJ1-2|TRBV5-6|-|17|-
TGTGCCAGCAGCTTCGCAGGGTTTAGACTAGCTAACTATGGCTACACCTTC
CASSFAGFRLANYGYTF
>TRBJ2-3|TRBV27|-|12|-
TGTGCCAGCAGTTCTAGAGCAGATACGCAGTATTTT
CASSSRADTQYF
>TRBJ2-3|TRBV7-9|-|16|once
TGTGCCAGCAGCCCGAGATCGGCTCGCGGGGCAGATACGCAGTATTTT
CASSPRSARGADTQYF
>TRBJ2-3|TRBV4-3|-|16|-
TGCGCCAGCAGCCAAGATTGGAAGGGGTACACAGATACGCAGTATTTT
CASSQDWKGYTDTQYF
>TRBJ2-1|TRBV6-6|TRBD1|16|-
TGTGCCAGCAGTTACCACAGGGGGACGTCCTACAATGAGCAGTTCTTC
CASSYHRGTSYNEQFF
>TRBJ2-7|TRBV15|-|16|-
TGTGCCACCAGCAGAGGAGGCGGCACAGGGCCGGGCGAGCAGTACTTC
CATSRGGGTGPGEQYF
>TRBJ2-1|TRBV6-5|TRBD2|15|once
TGTGCCAGCAGCTTTAGCGGGAGGGCCGCCAATGAGCAGTTCTTC
CASSFSGRAANEQFF
>TRBJ1-2|TRBV30|-|12|once
TGTGCCTGGTGGGGGGGCGCGTACGGCTACACCTTC
CAWWGGAYGYTF
>TRBJ1-2|TRBV30|-|13|-
TGTGCCTGGAGGAGTCAGGGTCACTATGGCTACACCTTC
CAWRSQGHYGYTF
>TRBJ2-1|TRBV7-8|TRBD2|15|once
TGTGCCAGCAGCTTACGGCTAGCGGAGCGCAATGAGCAGTTCTTC
CASSLRLAERNEQFF
>TRBJ1-6|TRBV25-1|-|15|-
TGTGCCAGCAGTGCAGCACAGGGTCTTAATTCACCCCTCCACTTT
CASSAAQGLNSPLHF
>TRBJ1-5|TRBV7-8|TRBD1|14|-
TGTGCCAGCAGCGGTTCAGGGGGCTTTCAGCCCCAGCATTTT
CASSGSGGFQPQHF
>TRBJ2-5|TRBV9|-|13|once
TGTGCCAGCAGCGTGCACGGGGGAGAGACCCAGTACTTC
CASSVHGGETQYF
>TRBJ1-2|TRBV6-6|-|13|few
TGTGCCAGCAGTTACGGACAGAGCTATGGCTACACCTTC
CASSYGQSYGYTF
>TRBJ1-2|TRBV6-4|-|13|-
TGTGCCAATCCGGGGGGGGCGCCGGGAGGCTACACCTTC
CANPGGAPGGYTF
>TRBJ1-5|TRBV5-1|-|15|-
TGCGCCAGCAGCTTGCAGGGGTATAGCAATCAGCCCCAGCATTTT
CASSLQGYSNQPQHF
>TRBJ2-1|TRBV28|TRBD2|15|-
TGTGCCAGCAGTCGCGGGAGGGCCTCCTACAATGAGCAGTTCTTC
CASSRGRASYNEQFF
>TRBJ2-1|TRBV29-1|-|12|-
TGCAGCGTTGAAGAGCGGTTTTTTGAGCAGTTCTTC
CSVEERFFEQFF
>TRBJ1-4|TRBV6-1|TRBD1|17|-
TGTGCCAGCAGTGACGTCCCGGGACAGGGATATGGTGAAAAACTGTTTTTT
CASSDVPGQGYGEKLFF
>TRBJ2-1|TRBV7-9|TRBD2|13|-
TGTGCCAGCAGCTTAAGTGGGGGGGGACAGCAGTTCTTC
CASSLSGGGQQFF
>TRBJ2-2|TRBV28|-|13|once
TGCGCTACCGGGACACCGAACACCGGGGAGCTGTTTTTT
CATGTPNTGELFF
>TRBJ1-1|TRBV27|TRBD1|14|-
TGTGCCAGCAGTCTCCGACACGAAGGGGGCCGCGCTTTCTTT
CASSLRHEGGRAFF
>TRBJ1-6|TRBV6-5|TRBD1|15|few
TGTGCCAGCAGTCCCGGACAGGGGTATGATTCACCCCTCCACTTT
CASSPGQGYDSPLHF
>TRBJ2-3|TRBV4-3|TRBD1|15|-
TGCGCCAGCAGCCAAATGACAGGGCAAACAGATACGCAGTATTTT
CASSQMTGQTDTQYF
>TRBJ2-1|TRBV19|-|16|-
TGTGCCAGTGGAGGCTTTAGGGGGAGGGCCCGGAATGAGCAGTTCTTC
CASGGFRGRARNEQFF